This T cell receptor (beta chain) is from a study of blood T cell repertoires in COVID-19. Across the study: Sources were T cells, B-cell-depleted T cells, or PBMCs; the material itself was cDNA or gDNA.

This clone occurred once. This CDR3 region has 13 residues. The junction had 9 bases not matched to a gene; V was cut back by 7 bases and J by 7 bases. Here immunoSEQ multiplex PCR was the method, and the copy in TCRdb shows in-frame clones only, minus some. The sample includes about 100,000 clones, 87% seen only once; the top ten take approximately 2%. Specimen: peripheral blood. The chain links TRBV12-3 or TRBV12-4 to TRBJ1-1; 7 bases match TRBD1. The sequence was obtained from a man aged 50-59 years with active COVID-19. The CDR3 region is CASNRDSENEAFF. For the CDR3, the DNA is TGTGCCAGCAACCGGGACAGCGAGAATGAAGCTTTCTTT.